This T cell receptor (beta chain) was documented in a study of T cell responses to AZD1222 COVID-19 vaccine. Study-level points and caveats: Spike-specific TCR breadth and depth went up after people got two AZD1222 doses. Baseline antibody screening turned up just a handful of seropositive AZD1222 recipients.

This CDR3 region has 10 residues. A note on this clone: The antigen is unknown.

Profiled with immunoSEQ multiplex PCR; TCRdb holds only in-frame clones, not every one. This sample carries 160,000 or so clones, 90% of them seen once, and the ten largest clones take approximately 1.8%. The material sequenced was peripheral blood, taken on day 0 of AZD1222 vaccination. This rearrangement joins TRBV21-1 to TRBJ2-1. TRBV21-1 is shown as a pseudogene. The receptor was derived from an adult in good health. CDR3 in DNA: TGTGCCAGTCCCGGGGGCAAGCAGTTCTTC. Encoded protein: CASPGGKQFF.